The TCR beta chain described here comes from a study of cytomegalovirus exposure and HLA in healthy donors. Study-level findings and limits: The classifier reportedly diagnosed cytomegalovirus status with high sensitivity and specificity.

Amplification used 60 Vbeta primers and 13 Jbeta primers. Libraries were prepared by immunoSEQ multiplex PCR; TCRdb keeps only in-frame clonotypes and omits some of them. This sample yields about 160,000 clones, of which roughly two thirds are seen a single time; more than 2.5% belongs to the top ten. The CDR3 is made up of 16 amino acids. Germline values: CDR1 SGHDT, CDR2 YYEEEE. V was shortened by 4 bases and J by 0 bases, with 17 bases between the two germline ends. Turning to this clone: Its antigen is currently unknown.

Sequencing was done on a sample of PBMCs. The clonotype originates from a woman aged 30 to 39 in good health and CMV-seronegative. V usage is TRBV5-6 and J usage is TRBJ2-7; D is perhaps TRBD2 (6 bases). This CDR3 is CASSAALAPTSYEQYF. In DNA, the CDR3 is TGTGCCAGCAGCGCCGCTCTAGCGCCTACCTCCTACGAGCAGTACTTC.